One and the same sample provided the 17 T cell receptor beta chains below, sequenced in a study of beta chain features in type 1 diabetes. What was sequenced were expressed TCRB transcripts, since all of the isolated RNA had been reverse transcribed. The assay was immunoSEQ multiplex PCR, and TCRdb's table has in-frame clones only and misses some. The sample consists of about 360,000 clones, roughly 12% of them appearing once. Sequenced input: naive CD4+ T cells from blood. These TCRs come from a man between 18 and 29 years old in good health.

This chain connects TRBV29-1 to TRBJ2-1; D perhaps matches TRBD2 (5 bases). V was trimmed by 5 bases and J by 1 base, leaving 15 bases between them. The germline V gene encodes CDR1 SQVTM and CDR2 ANQGSEA. The CDR3 is made up of 15 amino acids. The CDR3: CSVFSGINSYNEQFF. The CDR3 region has the DNA TGCAGCGTTTTCTCGGGGATTAATTCCTACAATGAGCAGTTCTTC.

The V gene is TRBV7-8, the J gene TRBJ2-1, with D perhaps matching TRBD1 (6 bases). The germline CDR1 and CDR2 sequences are SGHVS and FQNEAQ. The CDR3 runs to 14 residues. V was pared by 5 bases and J by 8 bases, with 16 bases between. CDR3 loop: CASSLRQAAHEQFF. The CDR3 DNA reads as TGTGCCAGCAGCCTCCGACAGGCGGCACATGAGCAGTTCTTC.

This chain uses TRBV11-2 with TRBJ2-1, with D possibly matching TRBD1 (5 bases). The length of the CDR3 is 16 residues. V lost 5 bases and J lost 0, with 14 bases in between. CDR1 SGHAT and CDR2 FQNNGV come from the germline V gene. The CDR3 DNA reads as TGTGCCAGCAGCCCCCGGACACTTAGCTCCTACAATGAGCAGTTCTTC. Amino acids: CASSPRTLSSYNEQFF.

This clone occurred a few times. The chain is built from TRBV13 and TRBJ2-7; a possible D gene is TRBD1 (6 bases). Germline CDR1 PRHDT, CDR2 FYEKMQ (reference sequence). V lost 0 bases and J 3 bases, leaving 6 bases between the germline ends. This CDR3 has 13 residues. CDR3 sequence (DNA): TGTGCCAGCAGCTTAGGACAGGGCTACGAGCAGTACTTC. Translation gives CASSLGQGYEQYF.

This clone showed up just a few times. The CDR3 coding sequence is TGTGCCAGCAGCGATCCGGGACAGGTGGGGCCTAACTATGGCTACACCTTC. Protein: CASSDPGQVGPNYGYTF. The genes are TRBV9 and TRBJ1-2; 8 positions agree with TRBD1. CDR3 size: 17 residues. Per germline, CDR1 SGDLS and CDR2 YYNGEE. The junction had 10 bases not matched to a gene; V was cut back by 3 bases and J by 0 bases.

This clone was counted between two and nine times. The gene calls are TRBV5-1 and TRBJ2-5; 10 nucleotides agree with TRBD2. Germline trimming cut 4 bases from V and 3 bases from J; bases unmatched to any gene: 6. This CDR3 region has 15 residues. CDR1 is SGHRS and CDR2 is YFSETQ in the germline V gene. As DNA, the CDR3 is TGCGCCAGCAGCGGGATAGCGGGGGGCAAAGAGACCCAGTACTTC. It encodes CASSGIAGGKETQYF.

This clone was detected only a few times. V is TRBV29-1 and J is TRBJ2-5; the D gene is possibly TRBD1 (6 bases). Trimming left V 6 bases short and J 1 base short, with 9 bases between. The germline gives CDR1 SQVTM, CDR2 ANQGSEA. The CDR3 consists of 12 residues. The CDR3 region is CSVGRGQETQYF. As DNA, the CDR3 is TGCAGCGTAGGCAGGGGCCAAGAGACCCAGTACTTC.

This clone appeared a few times. This chain joins TRBV19 and TRBJ1-5; TRBD1 is a possible D gene (5 bases). CDR3 length equals 16 residues. V was shortened by 5 bases and J by 0 bases, with 14 bases between the two germline ends. The V gene's germline CDR1 is LNHDA and CDR2 SQIVND (reference sequence). The CDR3 DNA sequence: TGTGCCAGTAGTTCCCTTCGGGGGAATAGCAATCAGCCCCAGCATTTT. It is translated as CASSSLRGNSNQPQHF.

A note on this clone: A much larger clonotype is one base distant, so this may be a read error. The chain employs TRBV5-4 and TRBJ2-6; no clear D gene. The germline V and J ends were trimmed by 0 bases and 2 bases, with 3 bases remaining between them. This CDR3 is built from 14 residues. Germline CDR1 is SGHNT and CDR2 is YYREEE (reference sequence). CDR3 protein: CASSLAAGANVLTF. DNA for the CDR3: TGTGCCAGCAGCTTGGCGGCTGGGGCCAACGTCCTGACTTTC. The full variable domain, rest sourced from reference TRBV5-4 and TRBJ2-6, is ETGVTQSPTHLIKTRGQQVTLRCSSQSGHNTVSWYQQALGQGPQFIFQYYREEENGRGNFPPRFSGLQFPNYSSELNVNALELDDSALYLCASSLAAGANVLTFGAGSRLTVL.

The rearrangement joins TRBV30 to TRBJ1-6, with 8 bases fitting TRBD1. V trimming: 4 bases; J trimming: 6 bases; junction bases outside the gene matches: 2. This CDR3 is 13 amino acids long. The germline CDR1 and CDR2 sequences are GTSNPN and SVGIG (reference sequence). The CDR3 here is CAWKTGVNSPLHF. In DNA, the CDR3 is TGTGCCTGGAAGACAGGGGTTAATTCACCCCTCCACTTT.

CDR3 loop: CACYQGNYGYTF. For the CDR3, the DNA is TGTGCCTGCTATCAGGGGAACTATGGCTACACCTTC. The chain carries TRBV30 and TRBJ1-2, with D maybe TRBD1 (6 bases). The V end was cut by 6 bases, the J end by 2 bases, with 10 bases between. The germline CDR1 and CDR2 sequences are GTSNPN and SVGIG (reference sequence). This CDR3 is built from 12 residues.

This clone was counted between two and nine times. The CDR3 sequence is CASSLTDLYGYTF. DNA for the CDR3: TGCGCCAGCAGCTTGACAGATTTGTATGGCTACACCTTC. The chain uses TRBV5-1 and TRBJ1-2; D not resolved. CDR3 length equals 13 residues. Germline V lookup: CDR1 SGHRS, CDR2 YFSETQ. V lost 1 base and J lost 5, with 9 bases in between.

The rearrangement links TRBV30 to TRBJ1-2; possible D gene TRBD1, 5 bases. The CDR3 contains 13 residues. Germline V CDR1 and CDR2: GTSNPN, SVGIG (reference sequence). V lost 2 bases, J lost 5 bases, and 12 bases lay in between. The DNA of the CDR3 is TGTGCCTGGAGTCCAGGGTTGAGATATGGCTACACCTTC. This codes for CAWSPGLRYGYTF.

CDR3 loop: CASSRENSPLHF. In DNA, the CDR3 is TGTGCCAGCAGCCGGGAAAATTCACCCCTCCACTTT. The chain joins TRBV5-4 to TRBJ1-6; D unclear. Deletions cut 4 bases from V and 7 bases from J, with 6 bases between. This CDR3 spans 12 amino acids. The germline gives CDR1 SGHNT, CDR2 YYREEE (reference sequence). Using reference TRBV5-4 and TRBJ1-6 for the parts outside the CDR3, the full variable domain is ETGVTQSPTHLIKTRGQQVTLRCSSQSGHNTVSWYQQALGQGPQFIFQYYREEENGRGNFPPRFSGLQFPNYSSELNVNALELDDSALYLCASSRENSPLHFGNGTRLTVT.

This clone was counted only a few times. The V call is TRBV28, the J call TRBJ1-1; D not resolved. The V end lost 3 bases, the J end lost 1 base, and 6 bases lay between the germline ends. The CDR3 covers 13 residues. Germline assignment: CDR1 MDHEN and CDR2 SYDVKM. This CDR3 reads CASSLTWNTEAFF. The DNA of the CDR3 is TGTGCCAGCAGTTTGACATGGAACACTGAAGCTTTCTTT. Looking up the rest from reference TRBV28 and TRBJ1-1 gives the full variable domain: DVKVTQSSRYLVKRTGEKVFLECVQDMDHENMFWYRQDPGLGLRLIYFSYDVKMKEKGDIPEGYSVSREKKERFSLILESASTNQTSMYLCASSLTWNTEAFFGQGTRLTVV.

This clone was observed a few times. This chain connects TRBV28 to TRBJ2-7, with TRBD2 matching 8 bases. Germline V gene data show CDR1 as MDHEN and CDR2 as SYDVKM. This CDR3 contains 15 residues. V lost 6 bases to trimming and J lost 0 bases; unmatched junction nucleotides: 7. The CDR3 loop reads CASRSPGGSSYEQYF. Written as DNA, the CDR3 is TGTGCCAGCAGGTCCCCGGGAGGGTCCTCCTACGAGCAGTACTTC.

This clone was counted a few times. The rearrangement joins TRBV2 to TRBJ1-5, with 7 positions matching TRBD1. The ends lost 6 bases at V and 3 bases at J; junction bases unmatched: 8. The CDR3 has 15 amino acids. Germline V lookup: CDR1 SNHLY, CDR2 FYNNEI. The DNA for the CDR3 is TGTGCCAGCAGGACCACGGACAGGAACAATCAGCCCCAGCATTTT. Its translation: CASRTTDRNNQPQHF.